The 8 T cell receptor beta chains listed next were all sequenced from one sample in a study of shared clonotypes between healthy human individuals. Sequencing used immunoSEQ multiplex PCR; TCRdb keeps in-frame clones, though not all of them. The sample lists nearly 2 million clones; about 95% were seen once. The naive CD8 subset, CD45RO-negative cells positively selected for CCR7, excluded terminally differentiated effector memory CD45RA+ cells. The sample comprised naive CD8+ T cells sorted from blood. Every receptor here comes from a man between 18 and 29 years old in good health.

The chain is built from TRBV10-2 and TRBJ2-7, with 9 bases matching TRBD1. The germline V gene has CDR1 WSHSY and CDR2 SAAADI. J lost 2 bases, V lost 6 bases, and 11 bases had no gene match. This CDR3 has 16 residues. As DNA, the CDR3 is TGCGCCAGCAGAGTAATTCCGGGACAGGGTACCTACGAGCAGTACTTC. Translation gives CASRVIPGQGTYEQYF.

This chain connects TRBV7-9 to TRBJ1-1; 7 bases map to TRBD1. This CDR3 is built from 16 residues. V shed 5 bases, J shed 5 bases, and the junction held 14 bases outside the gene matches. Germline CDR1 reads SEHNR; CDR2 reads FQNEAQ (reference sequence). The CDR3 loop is CASSQRAGGLWTEAFF. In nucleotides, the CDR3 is TGTGCCAGCAGCCAGAGGGCAGGGGGTTTGTGGACTGAAGCTTTCTTT.

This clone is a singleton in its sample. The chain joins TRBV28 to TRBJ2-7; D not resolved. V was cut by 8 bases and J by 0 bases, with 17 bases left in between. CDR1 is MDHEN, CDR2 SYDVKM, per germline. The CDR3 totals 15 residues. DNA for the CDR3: TGTGCCAGCGGGCCATTTAGCAGGAGCTCCTACGAGCAGTACTTC. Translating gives CASGPFSRSSYEQYF. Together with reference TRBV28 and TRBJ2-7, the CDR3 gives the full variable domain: DVKVTQSSRYLVKRTGEKVFLECVQDMDHENMFWYRQDPGLGLRLIYFSYDVKMKEKGDIPEGYSVSREKKERFSLILESASTNQTSMYLCASGPFSRSSYEQYFGPGTRLTVT.

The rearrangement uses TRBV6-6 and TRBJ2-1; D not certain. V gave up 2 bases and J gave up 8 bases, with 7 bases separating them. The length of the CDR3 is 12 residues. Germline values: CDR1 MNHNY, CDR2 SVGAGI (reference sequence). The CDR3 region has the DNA TGTGCCAGCAGTTACCGCTGGGATGAGCAGTTCTTC. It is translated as CASSYRWDEQFF.

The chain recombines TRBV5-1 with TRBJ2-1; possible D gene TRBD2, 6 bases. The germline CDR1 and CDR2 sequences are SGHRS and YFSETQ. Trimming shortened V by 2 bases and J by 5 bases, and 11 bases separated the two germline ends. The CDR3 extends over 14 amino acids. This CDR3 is CASSLTRGDNEQFF. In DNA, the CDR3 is TGCGCCAGCAGCTTAACTCGCGGGGACAATGAGCAGTTCTTC.

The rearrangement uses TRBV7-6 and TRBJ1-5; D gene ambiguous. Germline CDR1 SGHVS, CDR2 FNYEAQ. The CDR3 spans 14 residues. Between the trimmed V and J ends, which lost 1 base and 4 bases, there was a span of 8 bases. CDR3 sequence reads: CASSLEHDNQPQHF. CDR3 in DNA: TGTGCCAGCAGCTTAGAACACGATAATCAGCCCCAGCATTTT.

CDR3 in DNA: TGTGCCAGCAGCGGCCCTAGCGGGAAGGTGGATACGCAGTATTTT. This encodes CASSGPSGKVDTQYF. The chain couples TRBV13 to TRBJ2-3; 9 bases agree with TRBD2. The CDR3 sequence is 15 residues long. V dropped 5 bases and J dropped 6; count of bases not matched to a gene: 9. CDR1 and CDR2 (germline): PRHDT, FYEKMQ (reference sequence).

In nucleotides, the CDR3 is TGCGCCAGCAGCCAAGATATATGGGCTAGCGGGGGCGGTGAGACCCAGTACTTC. It encodes CASSQDIWASGGGETQYF. This chain connects TRBV4-1 to TRBJ2-5, with 10 positions matching TRBD2. This CDR3 has 18 amino acids. V gave up 0 bases and J gave up 5 bases; unmatched junction bases: 12. CDR1 and CDR2 (germline): MGHRA, YSYEKL.